The TCR beta chain under discussion was sequenced for a study of CXCR3-negative and CXCR3-positive naive CD8 T cells (dated by TCRdb to between 2018 and 2021). For the wider study: In total, about 135 million TRB reads were obtained, corresponding to roughly 1.5 +/- 0.3 million reads per library. The diversity and physicochemical repertoire analyses included roughly ten donors pooled from two independent experiments. TRBV-TRBJ cluster analysis included naive subsets from roughly 5 donors and memory cells from 3 donors. What the study reported, not specific to this receptor: Because surface CD5, which is linked to self-reactivity in mice, was comparable between the naive subsets, TCR interaction strength was also inferred from TRB CDR3 physicochemical properties. Because CXCR3 expression was partially decreased after cryopreservation, freshly isolated PBMCs were used for most assays. Repertoire diversity was comparably high in both naive subsets but much lower in memory CD8+ T cells. Similar TRBV-TRBJ usage was shown by naive CXCR3-negative and CXCR3-positive cells from the same donor, whereas distinct patterns were shown by memory cells.

A remark on this clonotype: The specificity of this receptor is unknown.

Sequencing used a NextSeq 550. The Human TCR Profiling Kit (MiLaboratory) was used to make UMI-labeled 5' RACE TRB cDNA libraries. cDNA synthesis used the entire amount of extracted RNA, and PCR amplification then used the entire amount of cDNA produced. Libraries were prepared in parallel with an identical number of PCR cycles. The source study handled its data this way. About 52,000 +/- 9,100 unique UMI-labeled TRB cDNA molecules per library were extracted with MIGEC and MiXCR, with at least two reads per UMI required. An average of roughly 40,000 +/- 10,000 functional in-frame TRB CDR3 nucleotide clonotypes without stop codons was found per library. After downsampling to 5000 UMI-labeled TRB molecules per sample, diversity metrics such as normalized Shannon-Wiener and Chao1 were calculated in VDJtools. Clonotype-size-weighted physicochemical properties of the central five CDR3 residues (interaction energy, strength, volume and Kidera factor 4) were computed in VDJtools. Reprocessed by TCRdb, the reads give a single entry per CDR3 protein sequence, without DNA. What appears here as the V and J calls and clone size reflects TCRdb's work, not the paper's. This sample's records show under 45,000 distinct CDR3 sequences. Roughly 14% of the sample is taken by the ten largest.

The cysteine opens and the phenylalanine closes a CDR3 of 16 amino acids. The nucleotide record is missing. CDR1 and CDR2 are read off the germline V gene as LGHNA and YNFKEQ. Each CD8+ T cell subset was flow-sorted in triplicate, with 300,000 or so cells per subset placed directly into RLT lysis buffer. Standard density gradient centrifugation was used to isolate peripheral blood mononuclear cells from buffy coats. Total RNA was extracted from sorted cells with an RNeasy Mini Kit. The V and J segments used are TRBV4-2 and TRBJ2-7. Sequenced: memory CD8+ T cells from blood. This specimen's cell subset or site label, interpreted: conventional CD8+ memory T cells (TMEM), sorted as controls. The sequence was obtained from a human donor in good health. Some clones in this sample may be carry-over from other donors' samples. The CDR3: CASSQVQHGSSYEQYF.